Below are 24 T cell receptor beta chains sequenced from a single sample in a study of T cell responses to AZD1222 COVID-19 vaccine. Profiling relied on immunoSEQ multiplex PCR, and the TCRdb table lists in-frame clones only, not all of them. The repertoire holds about 100,000 clones, with just under 90% as singletons. Sample: peripheral blood, taken on day 0 of AZD1222 vaccination. These receptors originate from an adult in good health.

The CDR3 DNA reads TGTGCCAGCAGCCCCTGGACGGGTGACTCTGGAAACACCATATATTTT. Translating gives CASSPWTGDSGNTIYF. This chain uses TRBV11-2 with TRBJ1-3; D not certain. From germline, CDR1 is SGHAT and CDR2 FQNNGV. This CDR3 region has 16 residues. Trimming cost V 5 bases and J 0 bases, with 14 bases left between them. Together with reference TRBV11-2 and TRBJ1-3, the CDR3 gives the full variable domain: EAGVAQSPRYKIIEKRQSVAFWCNPISGHATLYWYQQILGQGPKLLIQFQNNGVVDDSQLPKDRFSAERLKGVDSTLKIQPAKLEDSAVYLCASSPWTGDSGNTIYFGEGSWLTVV.

V and J are TRBV7-9 and TRBJ1-4; 8 nucleotides align to TRBD1. This CDR3 has 18 residues. V was pared by 5 bases and J by 0 bases, with 11 bases of the junction left unmatched. Germline lookup yields CDR1 SEHNR and CDR2 FQNEAQ (reference sequence). The CDR3 protein is CASSRTIQDRATNEKLFF. The DNA for the CDR3 is TGTGCCAGCAGCCGTACTATCCAGGACAGGGCAACTAATGAAAAACTGTTTTTT. Full variable domain (outside the CDR3, taken from reference TRBV7-9 and TRBJ1-4): DTGVSQNPRHKITKRGQNVTFRCDPISEHNRLYWYRQTLGQGPEFLTYFQNEAQLEKSRLLSDRFSAERPKGSFSTLEIQRTEQGDSAMYLCASSRTIQDRATNEKLFFGSGTQLSVL.

This chain connects TRBV28 to TRBJ1-2; D perhaps matches TRBD1 (6 bases). Germline CDR1 MDHEN, CDR2 SYDVKM. This CDR3 contains 15 residues. Trimming stripped 6 bases from V and 4 bases from J, with 18 bases between. CDR3 protein: CASSSQGQLVYGYTF. In DNA form, the CDR3 reads TGTGCCAGCAGCTCCCAGGGGCAGCTGGTCTATGGCTACACCTTC.

This clone came up a few times. CDR3 nucleotides: TGTGCCACCAGTGATTTGCATCGGGGTGACACAGATACGCAGTATTTT. Amino acid sequence: CATSDLHRGDTDTQYF. V and J are TRBV24-1 and TRBJ2-3; possible D gene TRBD2, 5 bases. This CDR3 is 16 amino acids long. Trimming took off 0 bases at V and 2 bases at J, with 11 bases between the two ends. The germline V gene encodes CDR1 KGHDR and CDR2 SFDVKD.

The sample holds one count of this clone. This chain joins TRBV5-1 and TRBJ1-6; D is undetermined. Germline V gene lookup returns CDR1 SGHRS and CDR2 YFSETQ. The CDR3 loop spans 14 amino acids. Trimming stripped 0 bases from V and 10 bases from J, with 11 bases between. CDR3 sequence reads: CASSLDRQRSPLHF. CDR3 DNA: TGCGCCAGCAGCTTGGATCGACAACGGTCACCCCTCCACTTT.

The chain recombines TRBV3-1 (or the pseudogene TRBV3-2) with TRBJ2-3; D not certain. CDR1 is LGHDT, CDR2 YNNKEL, per germline (reference sequence). V lost 6 bases, J lost 2 bases, and 6 bases lay in between. This CDR3 region has 12 residues. This CDR3 is CASRGPTDTQYF. Written as DNA, the CDR3 is TGTGCCAGCAGAGGCCCCACAGATACGCAGTATTTT.

The V and J genes are TRBV5-4 and TRBJ1-1; a weak D match, TRBD1 (5 bases). Germline V gene sequence: CDR1 SGHNT, CDR2 YYREEE (reference sequence). The CDR3 sequence is 14 residues long. The V and J ends lost 6 bases and 4 bases respectively, with 16 bases between them. The chain's CDR3 is CASTYGTELTEAFF. The CDR3 DNA reads as TGTGCCAGCACCTACGGGACCGAGCTCACTGAAGCTTTCTTT.

This chain joins TRBV7-3 and TRBJ2-3, with no clear D. The CDR3 is 19 amino acids. Germline V CDR1 and CDR2: SGHTA, FQGTGA. The V and J ends lost 0 bases and 1 base respectively, with 20 bases between them. The CDR3 sequence is CASSLTESGTPPRTDTQYF. The CDR3 coding sequence is TGTGCCAGCAGCTTAACGGAATCAGGAACCCCCCCCCGCACAGATACGCAGTATTTT.

The chain couples TRBV5-3 to TRBJ2-7, with 9 bases that match TRBD1. TRBV5-3 is treated as an ORF (open reading frame) with a function not yet certain. This CDR3 has 14 residues. Trimming removed 5 bases from V and 3 bases from J; junction bases left unmatched: 6. This chain's CDR3 is CARSMTGQGYEQYF. The CDR3 DNA follows: TGTGCCAGAAGTATGACGGGACAGGGCTACGAGCAGTACTTC.

The J gene is TRBJ1-6, the V gene TRBV7-2; D possibly corresponds to TRBD1 (6 bases). Germline V gives CDR1 SGHTA, CDR2 FQGNSA. This CDR3 is 15 amino acids long. Trimming removed 4 bases from V and 13 bases from J, with 20 bases in between. CDR3 nucleotide sequence: TGTGCCAGCAGCTCGACTATGACACGAACAGGGCCCCTCCACTTT. Its translation: CASSSTMTRTGPLHF.

The chain combines TRBV25-1 with TRBJ1-6, with D possibly being TRBD1 (6 bases). The length of the CDR3 is 15 residues. Looked up from germline, CDR1 is MGHDK and CDR2 is SYGVNS. V gave up 6 bases and J gave up 13 bases, with 22 bases separating them. CDR3 bases: TGTGCCAGCAGGGACTACAGGGTTCCTCGGGGCCCCCTCCACTTT. The encoded protein is CASRDYRVPRGPLHF.

J is TRBJ2-7 and V is TRBV3-1 (or the pseudogene TRBV3-2); no firm D call. The CDR3 extends over 12 amino acids. The V gene's germline CDR1 is LGHDT and CDR2 YNNKEL (reference sequence). Trimming took 0 bases from V and 9 from J, leaving 9 bases between them. The CDR3 coding sequence is TGTGCCAGCAGCCAAGACGAGTCCAGGCAGTACTTC. This translates into CASSQDESRQYF.

This chain joins TRBV5-4 and TRBJ1-6, with D uncertain. Germline V gene lookup returns CDR1 SGHNT and CDR2 YYREEE (reference sequence). CDR3 length: 14 residues. Trimming cost V 3 bases and J 7 bases, with 11 bases left between them. CDR3 protein: CASSSRTVNSPLHF. The CDR3 DNA reads as TGTGCCAGCAGCTCTCGGACGGTGAATTCACCCCTCCACTTT.

The chain joins TRBV3-1 (or the pseudogene TRBV3-2) to TRBJ2-1; 7 bases line up with TRBD2. Germline V gene data show CDR1 as LGHDT and CDR2 as YNNKEL (reference sequence). The CDR3 loop spans 13 amino acids. The ends lost 1 base at V and 9 bases at J; junction bases unmatched: 3. The CDR3 DNA sequence: TGTGCCAGCAGCCAAGTCAGGGAGGGTGAGCAGTTCTTC. Translating gives CASSQVREGEQFF.

This chain uses TRBV7-3 with TRBJ1-1; 8 bases map to TRBD1. The V segment lost 3 bases and the J segment 3 bases; nucleotides outside the gene matches: 0. CDR1 is SGHTA and CDR2 is FQGTGA in the germline V gene. The CDR3 has 13 amino acids. The CDR3 loop reads CASSLDRDTEAFF. The CDR3 DNA follows: TGTGCCAGCAGCTTGGACAGGGACACTGAAGCTTTCTTT.

This clone was recorded only once. The genes are TRBV2 and TRBJ1-5, with D possibly TRBD1 on 6 matching bases. The V and J ends lost 6 bases and 10 bases respectively, with 10 bases between them. This CDR3 has 11 amino acids. Germline CDR1 and CDR2: SNHLY and FYNNEI. This chain's CDR3 is CASRDSGPQHF. CDR3 DNA: TGTGCCAGCAGGGACAGCGGACCCCAGCATTTT.

CDR3 residues: CASSLGHSNTEAFF. The CDR3 DNA is TGTGCCAGCAGCCTGGGACACTCGAACACTGAAGCTTTCTTT. The chain couples TRBV11-2 to TRBJ1-1, with D possibly being TRBD1 (6 bases). V lost 5 bases and J lost 1, with 11 bases in between. CDR3 size: 14 residues. CDR1 is SGHAT and CDR2 is FQNNGV in the germline V gene.

The chain carries TRBV18 and TRBJ2-7; D unresolved. Germline V lookup: CDR1 KGHSH, CDR2 LQKENI. This CDR3 is built from 14 residues. The germline V and J ends were trimmed by 2 bases and 0 bases, with 8 bases remaining between them. The CDR3: CASSPGFASYEQYF. DNA for the CDR3: TGTGCCAGCTCACCAGGATTCGCCTCCTACGAGCAGTACTTC.

The V and J genes are TRBV19 and TRBJ1-1, with a weak D call TRBD1 (5 bases). Trimming removed 3 bases from V and 0 bases from J, with 11 bases in between. CDR1 and CDR2 from the germline V gene are LNHDA and SQIVND (reference sequence). The CDR3 has 15 residues. The CDR3 DNA reads TGTGCCAGTAGTATTTTCGGACACGTGAACACTGAAGCTTTCTTT. This sequence encodes CASSIFGHVNTEAFF.

The V call is TRBV7-8, the J call TRBJ1-6; 7 positions match TRBD1. Germline V gene lookup returns CDR1 SGHVS and CDR2 FQNEAQ. V lost 5 bases to trimming and J lost 11 bases; unmatched junction nucleotides: 6. This CDR3 spans 13 amino acids. CDR3 coding DNA: TGTGCCAGCAGCGGCAGGGGGACGACACCCCTCCACTTT. Amino acids: CASSGRGTTPLHF.

In its sample, this clone was seen a few times. The chain links TRBV18 to TRBJ1-1, with D unresolved. Germline loops: CDR1 KGHSH, CDR2 LQKENI. The CDR3 contains 15 residues. Trimming cost V 2 bases and J 1 base, with 11 bases left between them. The chain's CDR3 is CASSPGERPNTEAFF. In DNA, the CDR3 is TGTGCCAGCTCACCAGGTGAAAGGCCGAACACTGAAGCTTTCTTT.

The J gene is TRBJ1-6, the V gene TRBV6-5; TRBD1 matches at 8 bases. This CDR3 has 13 residues. CDR1 and CDR2 (germline): MNHEY, SVGAGI. The J segment lost 8 bases and the V segment lost 7 bases, leaving 4 bases of the junction unmatched. CDR3 in amino acids: CASIMTGDSPLHF. CDR3 coding DNA: TGTGCCAGCATTATGACAGGGGATTCACCCCTCCACTTT.

Worth noting for this clone: Other DNA sequences in this specimen translate into the identical CDR3. The rearrangement joins TRBV7-9 to TRBJ1-2, with no clear D. This CDR3 contains 11 residues. Germline V gene lookup returns CDR1 SEHNR and CDR2 FQNEAQ (reference sequence). V dropped 5 bases and J dropped 5 bases, with 6 bases sitting between them. CDR3 DNA sequence: TGTGCCAGCAGCCCGTCGTATGGCTACACCTTC. Its protein product is CASSPSYGYTF.

The chain carries TRBV7-2 and TRBJ2-2; D is perhaps TRBD1 (5 bases). The CDR3 totals 15 residues. The germline gives CDR1 SGHTA, CDR2 FQGNSA. Between the trimmed V and J ends, which lost 7 bases and 4 bases, there was a span of 16 bases. The CDR3 sequence: CASNPWGGLTGELFF. CDR3 nucleotides: TGTGCCAGCAACCCCTGGGGCGGCCTCACCGGGGAGCTGTTTTTT.